Below, 22 T cell receptor beta chains from the same sample are listed, as sequenced in a study of blood T cell repertoires in COVID-19. Profiling relied on immunoSEQ multiplex PCR, and the TCRdb table lists in-frame clones only, not all of them. The sample carries 200,000 to 250,000 clones, approximately 77% recorded once. Sequenced: peripheral blood. Every receptor here comes from a woman of 80 years or more with acute or convalescent COVID-19.

The rearrangement joins TRBV2 to TRBJ1-5; 10 bases are a match to TRBD1. This CDR3 comprises 15 residues. Trimming cost V 2 bases and J 6 bases; bases outside gene matches: 4. From germline, CDR1 is SNHLY and CDR2 FYNNEI. The CDR3 nucleotides are TGTGCCAGCAGTGAACAGGGACAGGGGATTCAGCCCCAGCATTTT. Protein: CASSEQGQGIQPQHF.

The chain couples TRBV6-1 to TRBJ1-2; no definite D call. The germline V gene encodes CDR1 MNHNS and CDR2 SASEGT. The CDR3 spans 12 residues. The V gene lost 3 bases and the J gene lost 8 bases, with 10 bases spanning the gap. CDR3 loop: CASSDMPGGYTF. The CDR3 DNA sequence: TGTGCCAGCAGTGACATGCCTGGCGGCTACACCTTC.

The chain joins TRBV7-3 to TRBJ1-1; 12 bases are a match to TRBD1. The V segment lost 4 bases and the J segment 3 bases; nucleotides outside the gene matches: 3. Germline CDR1 is SGHTA and CDR2 is FQGTGA. CDR3 length: 15 residues. CDR3 sequence (DNA): TGTGCCAGCAGCTCGGGACAGGGGGCCGACACTGAAGCTTTCTTT. This encodes CASSSGQGADTEAFF.

V is TRBV12-3 or TRBV12-4 and J is TRBJ1-5; D not resolved. Trimming shortened V by 2 bases and J by 9 bases, and 11 bases separated the two germline ends. CDR3 length equals 13 residues. As DNA, the CDR3 is TGTGCCAGCAGTTTAAACTACGAGGGGCCCCAGCATTTT. Translated: CASSLNYEGPQHF.

V and J are TRBV10-3 and TRBJ1-4; 7 positions agree with TRBD1. This CDR3 comprises 14 residues. The J segment lost 0 bases and the V segment lost 11 bases, leaving 6 bases of the junction unmatched. The germline V gene encodes CDR1 ENHRY and CDR2 SYGVKD. The CDR3 here is CAPRQGSTNEKLFF. In DNA, the CDR3 is TGTGCCCCGCGACAGGGATCAACTAATGAAAAACTGTTTTTT.

The rearrangement uses TRBV9 and TRBJ2-1; 8 bases align to TRBD1. The CDR3 sequence is 15 residues long. The germline V gene has CDR1 SGDLS and CDR2 YYNGEE. The V segment lost 2 bases and the J segment 3 bases; nucleotides outside the gene matches: 4. The DNA of the CDR3 is TGTGCCAGCAGCGTGACAGGGGAGGACTACAATGAGCAGTTCTTC. Its translation is CASSVTGEDYNEQFF.

CDR3 loop: CASSHTSGAPSTDTQYF. The CDR3 DNA is TGCGCCAGCAGCCACACTAGCGGTGCCCCTAGCACAGATACGCAGTATTTT. The chain carries TRBV5-1 and TRBJ2-3; 8 bases match TRBD2. Germline V gene data show CDR1 as SGHRS and CDR2 as YFSETQ. The junction had 10 bases not matched to a gene; V was cut back by 4 bases and J by 0 bases. This CDR3 comprises 17 residues.

In the case of this clone: At one end, the junction sequence differs from germline, possibly due to a read error. Different DNA sequences within this sample yield the same CDR3. The chain has TRBV19 and TRBJ1-2; the D gene is possibly TRBD1 (6 bases). The CDR3 loop spans 14 amino acids. Germline V lookup: CDR1 LNHDA, CDR2 SQIVND (reference sequence). The CDR3 DNA sequence: TGTGCCAGTAGCCGACAGGAGAGTTTATATGGCTATACCTTC. Protein sequence: CASSRQESLYGYTF.

CDR3 DNA sequence: TGTGCCAGCAGTAGAGGGGGGGGCCTCAACTATGGCTACACCTTC. Its protein is CASSRGGGLNYGYTF. The chain uses TRBV27 and TRBJ1-2, with D possibly matching TRBD1 (6 bases). The CDR3 has 15 amino acids. Trimming removed 5 bases at V and 2 bases at J, with 15 bases between. CDR1 MNHEY and CDR2 SMNVEV come from the germline V gene (reference sequence).

The J gene is TRBJ1-2, the V gene TRBV7-3, with 7 positions matching TRBD1. Germline V gives CDR1 SGHTA, CDR2 FQGTGA. This CDR3 has 14 residues. V lost 4 bases, J lost 5 bases, and 7 bases stayed unmatched. The CDR3 spells CASSYDRAPYGYTF. The CDR3 DNA reads as TGTGCCAGCAGCTACGACAGGGCTCCTTATGGCTACACCTTC. The full variable domain, with the rest looked up from reference TRBV7-3 and TRBJ1-2, is GAGVSQTPSNKVTEKGKYVELRCDPISGHTALYWYRQSLGQGPEFLIYFQGTGAADDSGLPNDRFFAVRPEGSVSTLKIQRTERGDSAVYLCASSYDRAPYGYTFGSGTRLTVV.

The chain carries TRBV5-5 and TRBJ1-1; TRBD1 matches at 7 bases. The V and J ends lost 0 bases and 11 bases, in that order; junction bases with no gene match: 7. This CDR3 comprises 13 residues. The germline V gene encodes CDR1 SGHKS and CDR2 YYEKEE (reference sequence). The CDR3 coding sequence is TGTGCCAGCAGCTTGGTTGAGGGACAGTGGGCTTTCTTT. Amino acid sequence: CASSLVEGQWAFF.

The chain has TRBV3-1 (or the pseudogene TRBV3-2) and TRBJ1-4; D might be TRBD1 (6 bases). The CDR3 spans 15 residues. Trimming stripped 3 bases from V and 8 bases from J, with 16 bases between. Germline values: CDR1 LGHDT, CDR2 YNNKEL (reference sequence). For the CDR3, the DNA is TGTGCCAGCAGCCAGAGGGGGGGTTCGGAGGAAAAACTGTTTTTT. This sequence encodes CASSQRGGSEEKLFF.

The chain has TRBV18 and TRBJ1-3; D remains unclear. Trimming stripped 3 bases from V and 7 bases from J, with 16 bases between. The CDR3 is made up of 15 amino acids. CDR1 and CDR2 from the germline V gene are KGHSH and LQKENI. CDR3 bases: TGTGCCAGCTCACCTGAGAGAGGGTACGGGAACACCATATATTTT. Protein sequence: CASSPERGYGNTIYF.

V and J are TRBV5-4 and TRBJ2-7; D is undetermined. In germline, CDR1 is SGHNT, CDR2 YYREEE (reference sequence). The V and J ends lost 4 bases and 8 bases respectively, with 13 bases between them. CDR3 length: 12 amino acids. CDR3 residues: CASSDLQWKQYF. In nucleotides, the CDR3 is TGTGCCAGCAGCGACCTACAGTGGAAGCAGTACTTC.

CDR3 region: CASRETGVNQPQHF. Here the CDR3 DNA reads TGTGCCAGCAGAGAAACAGGGGTAAATCAGCCCCAGCATTTT. The rearrangement uses TRBV28 and TRBJ1-5, with 7 bases aligning to TRBD1. The CDR3 extends over 14 amino acids. Trimming took 6 bases from V and 4 from J; bases not matched to a gene: 6. CDR1 is MDHEN and CDR2 is SYDVKM in the germline V gene.

CDR3 protein: CASSLTVEQFF. The CDR3 coding sequence is TGTGCCAGCAGCTTGACAGTCGAGCAGTTCTTC. The chain carries TRBV11-2 and TRBJ2-1; possibly TRBD1 for D (5 bases). The CDR3 has 11 amino acids. CDR1 and CDR2 (germline): SGHAT, FQNNGV. Trimming pared 3 bases from V and 10 bases from J, leaving 7 bases between.

V usage is TRBV4-2 and J usage is TRBJ1-3; 7 bases map to TRBD1. Germline V gene data show CDR1 as LGHNA and CDR2 as YNFKEQ. This CDR3 region has 17 residues. After removal of 4 bases from V and 3 bases from J, the junction contained 12 bases not matched to a gene. For the CDR3, the DNA is TGTGCCAGCAGCCTGGGCGCCGGGACAGAGGTTGGAAACACCATATATTTT. Protein sequence: CASSLGAGTEVGNTIYF.

The chain uses TRBV7-8 and TRBJ1-5; 10 bases line up with TRBD1. The CDR3 runs to 16 residues. The trim removed 5 bases at V and 5 bases at J, leaving 9 bases unmatched. The germline gives CDR1 SGHVS, CDR2 FQNEAQ. The CDR3 is CASSKGRDRGYQPQHF. The CDR3 DNA follows: TGTGCCAGCAGCAAAGGGCGGGACAGGGGTTATCAGCCCCAGCATTTT.

This clone was found once. This rearrangement joins TRBV2 to TRBJ1-5; D is unresolved. Per germline, CDR1 SNHLY and CDR2 FYNNEI. The germline V and J ends were trimmed by 3 bases and 2 bases, with 8 bases remaining between them. The CDR3 consists of 14 residues. The CDR3 loop reads CASSDRVRNQPQHF. For the CDR3, the DNA is TGTGCCAGCAGTGACCGGGTCCGCAATCAGCCCCAGCATTTT.

This chain links TRBV29-1 with TRBJ1-1; D perhaps matches TRBD1 (5 bases). Trimming took 3 bases from V and 0 from J, leaving 14 bases between them. The V gene's germline CDR1 is SQVTM and CDR2 ANQGSEA. The CDR3 is 15 amino acids. The DNA of the CDR3 is TGCAGCGTTGATGGTTTGGGGCACATGAACACTGAAGCTTTCTTT. Protein: CSVDGLGHMNTEAFF.

V gene TRBV9 combines with J gene TRBJ1-2; possible D gene TRBD1, 5 bases. Between the trimmed V and J ends, which lost 0 bases and 12 bases, there was a span of 21 bases. The CDR3 loop spans 15 amino acids. Looked up from germline, CDR1 is SGDLS and CDR2 is YYNGEE. CDR3 region: CASSVDSDSQLPHTF. The CDR3 DNA is TGTGCCAGCAGCGTAGATTCAGACAGCCAGCTTCCCCACACCTTC.

In nucleotides, the CDR3 is TGTGCCAGCAGCTCACGGGACTCACGCTCTGGAAACACCATATATTTT. Translation: CASSSRDSRSGNTIYF. This sequence joins TRBV5-5 and TRBJ1-3; tentatively, D is TRBD1 (5 bases). The CDR3 is 16 amino acids. Germline lookup yields CDR1 SGHKS and CDR2 YYEKEE (reference sequence). V was cut by 3 bases and J by 0 bases, with 13 bases left in between.